This record concerns one TCR beta chain sequence. Antigen unknown. This sample is part of a study of Ad26.COV2.S vaccination and SARS-CoV-2 variants. Study information: Ad26.COV2.S given intramuscularly, once or twice 56 days apart.

General study findings and limits: Among vaccine recipients, spike-specific TCR breadth exceeded that of placebo recipients. After vaccination, substantial breadth of spike-specific CD8+ and CD4+ responses was reported.

The V end lost 5 bases, the J end lost 4 bases, and 20 bases lay between the germline ends. CDR1 is SGHVS, CDR2 FNYEAQ, per germline. The CDR3 has 16 residues. Assay: immunoSEQ multiplex PCR; the TCRdb copy retains only in-frame clones and omits some. This sample carries about half a million clones, approximately 90% of them seen once, and the ten largest clones take approximately 1.7%. Documented treatment: roughly 19 received Ad26.COV2.S at low or high dose, single or two shots; about 5 received placebo; per-sample allocation not given. All samples were drawn on day 63, counting from the first vaccine or placebo injection. Donor was an adult aged 18-55 years in Boston.

The chain combines TRBV7-6 with TRBJ1-2; D possibly corresponds to TRBD1 (5 bases). The source was peripheral blood, collected in a trial of Ad26.COV2.S vaccine versus placebo. The sequence derives from a person between 18 and 65 years old who received the Ad26.COV2.S COVID-19 vaccine or a placebo. The DNA of the CDR3 is TGTGCCAGCAGCCCTAGCACAGGAGGATCGCTCTATGGCTACACCTTC. Its translation: CASSPSTGGSLYGYTF. Together with reference TRBV7-6 and TRBJ1-2, the CDR3 gives the full variable domain: GAGVSQSPRYKVTKRGQDVALRCDPISGHVSLYWYRQALGQGPEFLTYFNYEAQQDKSGLPNDRFSAERPEGSISTLTIQRTEQRDSAMYRCASSPSTGGSLYGYTFGSGTRLTVV.